This T cell receptor beta chain was sequenced during a study of early T cells in non-severe SARS-CoV-2 infection. Unique molecular identifiers were added to individual cDNA molecules. TCRdb independently ran MiXCR on the 5' RACE reads; one entry per CDR3 protein. The table lists tens of thousands of distinct CDR3 sequences, over 9.5% of them singletons. This receptor was taken from an adult who was a healthcare worker with PCR-confirmed SARS-CoV-2 infection or an uninfected control (not recorded which). The sequenced sample was whole blood.

The DNA for the CDR3 is TGCAGTGCTAGAGAATACAGGGGGAATGGCTACACCTTC. As protein: CSAREYRGNGYTF. This chain uses TRBV20-1 with TRBJ1-2, with 8 positions matching TRBD1. This CDR3 comprises 13 residues. The V gene's germline CDR1 is DFQATT and CDR2 SNEGSKA (reference sequence). The trim removed 0 bases at V and 6 bases at J, leaving 3 bases unmatched.